This TCR beta chain is from a study of PD-L1 blockade in urothelial cancer. For the study at large: Samples of blood were analyzed 3 weeks (second dose) and 6 weeks after treatment start. General study results and limits: By 3 weeks, tumor-associated blood clones had expanded more in durable-benefit patients.

Sequencing was performed with immunoSEQ multiplex PCR; in TCRdb, only in-frame clones are kept and a portion is missing. The table lists under 60,000 clones, 84% of them singletons. The time point denotes: pretreatment peripheral blood. Looked up from germline, CDR1 is SNHLY and CDR2 is FYNNEI. The CDR3 consists of 13 residues. Trimming removed 9 bases from V and 5 bases from J; junction bases left unmatched: 5. About this clone itself: Its antigen is not known.

Sample: PBMCs, taken around atezolizumab (anti-PD-L1) treatment. This TCR came from a man between 65 and 85 years old with urothelial cancer. This chain joins TRBV2 and TRBJ1-1; 11 nucleotides align to TRBD1. DNA for the CDR3: TGTGCCAGTTGGACAGGGGGCGAAACTGAAGCTTTCTTT. Its protein product is CASWTGGETEAFF.